A selection of T cell receptor beta chains follows, all from one sample in a study of T cells in Graves' hyperthyroidism and ophthalmopathy. TCRdb called the multiplex PCR reads again in MiXCR, with one record for every CDR3 protein. The table records roughly 420,000 distinct CDR3 sequences, about 15% of them present only once. Sequenced: blood. The receptors stem from a woman aged 18-29 years with Graves' hyperthyroidism. CDR3s leave out the opening cysteine and the closing phenylalanine or tryptophan. Fields, in order: D gene, J gene, V gene, CDR3 protein. The D gene is left open where the match is weak.

d_call: TRBD2; j_call: TRBJ2-1; v_call: TRBV6-2/TRBV6-3; cdr3_aa: ASSYGLADYNEQF
d_call: TRBD1; j_call: TRBJ2-7; v_call: TRBV28; cdr3_aa: ASSQGQASSYEQY
d_call: TRBD2; j_call: TRBJ2-7; v_call: TRBV7-9; cdr3_aa: ASSLAGRGAYEQY
d_call: NA; j_call: TRBJ2-2; v_call: TRBV2; cdr3_aa: ASQTGGELF
d_call: TRBD1; j_call: TRBJ2-2; v_call: TRBV11-1; cdr3_aa: ASSFDTGAGELF
d_call: NA; j_call: TRBJ1-6; v_call: TRBV3-1; cdr3_aa: ASSQDPSQGNSPLH
d_call: TRBD1; j_call: TRBJ1-6; v_call: TRBV4-1; cdr3_aa: ASSQDGQGGPSSYNSPLH
d_call: NA; j_call: TRBJ1-6; v_call: TRBV6-1; cdr3_aa: ASRASKSPNSPLH
d_call: NA; j_call: TRBJ1-5; v_call: TRBV27; cdr3_aa: ASSWAGTYNQPQH
d_call: NA; j_call: TRBJ2-1; v_call: TRBV4-1; cdr3_aa: ASSQAPGALNEQF
d_call: NA; j_call: TRBJ1-6; v_call: TRBV12-3/TRBV12-4; cdr3_aa: ASSFGSSYNSPLH
d_call: NA; j_call: TRBJ1-5; v_call: TRBV6-1; cdr3_aa: ASQGGTPNQPQH
d_call: NA; j_call: TRBJ2-3; v_call: TRBV5-6; cdr3_aa: ASTPGAGDTQY
d_call: TRBD2; j_call: TRBJ2-1; v_call: TRBV4-1; cdr3_aa: ASSLTSGGGVEQF
d_call: TRBD1; j_call: TRBJ2-7; v_call: TRBV12-3/TRBV12-4; cdr3_aa: ASTPGGTGSYEQY
d_call: NA; j_call: TRBJ2-5; v_call: TRBV20-1; cdr3_aa: SAQGGPPYQETQY
d_call: NA; j_call: TRBJ1-3; v_call: TRBV28; cdr3_aa: ASSAHPGRNSGNTIY
d_call: TRBD1; j_call: TRBJ1-5; v_call: TRBV6-1; cdr3_aa: ASSPRQGPNQPQH
d_call: TRBD1; j_call: TRBJ2-7; v_call: TRBV6-2/TRBV6-3; cdr3_aa: ASISLQDSGGSYEQY
d_call: NA; j_call: TRBJ2-5; v_call: TRBV11-3; cdr3_aa: ASSWGYQETQY
d_call: TRBD1; j_call: TRBJ2-3; v_call: TRBV27; cdr3_aa: ASFVRAGGWNTQY
d_call: NA; j_call: TRBJ2-3; v_call: TRBV6-1; cdr3_aa: ASSSLTDTQY
d_call: TRBD2; j_call: TRBJ2-5; v_call: TRBV7-7; cdr3_aa: ASSTSGGETQY
d_call: TRBD2; j_call: TRBJ2-5; v_call: TRBV11-2; cdr3_aa: ASRSHGASGGWETQY
d_call: NA; j_call: TRBJ2-3; v_call: TRBV13; cdr3_aa: ASSRTPQDTQY
d_call: NA; j_call: TRBJ2-5; v_call: TRBV7-9; cdr3_aa: ASSFRPGVVETQY
d_call: TRBD1; j_call: TRBJ1-5; v_call: TRBV19; cdr3_aa: ASSTSTGGAGSQPQH
d_call: TRBD2; j_call: TRBJ2-5; v_call: TRBV6-1; cdr3_aa: ASSTASGGGETQY
d_call: TRBD1; j_call: TRBJ1-5; v_call: TRBV2; cdr3_aa: ASRGSGQVNQPQH
d_call: TRBD1; j_call: TRBJ1-2; v_call: TRBV20-1; cdr3_aa: SAGPDREGGYT
d_call: NA; j_call: TRBJ2-2; v_call: TRBV2; cdr3_aa: ASSEARLTNTGELF
d_call: NA; j_call: TRBJ2-3; v_call: TRBV5-1; cdr3_aa: ASSPGTIRDTQY
d_call: NA; j_call: TRBJ1-2; v_call: TRBV2; cdr3_aa: ASSEGGRGRGYT
d_call: NA; j_call: TRBJ2-1; v_call: TRBV28; cdr3_aa: ASRGLQGPYNEQF
d_call: TRBD2; j_call: TRBJ2-1; v_call: TRBV12-3/TRBV12-4; cdr3_aa: ASSPTRTSGNEQF
d_call: NA; j_call: TRBJ2-5; v_call: TRBV28; cdr3_aa: ASSWGTGSPETQY
d_call: TRBD2; j_call: TRBJ2-5; v_call: TRBV18; cdr3_aa: ASARGGGGETQY
d_call: NA; j_call: TRBJ2-1; v_call: TRBV20-1; cdr3_aa: SASLGGRDDEQF
d_call: NA; j_call: TRBJ1-4; v_call: TRBV6-5; cdr3_aa: ASSYSGGWGEKLF
d_call: NA; j_call: TRBJ2-3; v_call: TRBV20-1; cdr3_aa: SARWAGQGTDTQY
d_call: NA; j_call: TRBJ2-1; v_call: TRBV5-1; cdr3_aa: ASSLVSRVYNEQF
d_call: NA; j_call: TRBJ2-3; v_call: TRBV7-3; cdr3_aa: ASSPGTDTQY
d_call: TRBD2; j_call: TRBJ2-1; v_call: TRBV5-5; cdr3_aa: ASSSGGFAGVVQF
d_call: NA; j_call: TRBJ1-4; v_call: TRBV7-8; cdr3_aa: ASSSRDTLNEKLF
d_call: NA; j_call: TRBJ2-1; v_call: TRBV20-1; cdr3_aa: SVRRGRESNEQF
d_call: NA; j_call: TRBJ1-1; v_call: TRBV25-1; cdr3_aa: ASSARDTEAF
d_call: TRBD1; j_call: TRBJ1-5; v_call: TRBV28; cdr3_aa: ATRTGGPGNQPQH
d_call: NA; j_call: TRBJ1-1; v_call: TRBV5-1; cdr3_aa: ASSLLAGMNTEAF
d_call: NA; j_call: TRBJ2-2; v_call: TRBV15; cdr3_aa: ATSRRNTPDQVTGELF
d_call: TRBD2; j_call: TRBJ2-7; v_call: TRBV27; cdr3_aa: ASSSASGRSGEQY
d_call: NA; j_call: TRBJ1-5; v_call: TRBV12-3/TRBV12-4; cdr3_aa: ASRLSSSNQPQH